The 20 T cell receptor beta chains below all came from one sample that was sequenced in a study of control samples from healthy donors and cancer patients (dated by TCRdb to 2018 to 2020). The receptor library was made with the immunoSEQ multiplex PCR assay. Sourced from immuneACCESS, this table was stored by TCRdb with only in-frame sequences that have V and J called. A share of the clones is absent; for the studies checked, an unresolved V gene accounts for under half, and the remainder has no known explanation. The sample includes about 110,000 clones, with 82% observed a single time. The top ten clonotypes cover under 8.5% of the sample. The sequenced sample was blood. Receptors originate from a man younger than 35 in good health.

The chain links TRBV6-6 to TRBJ2-7, with 7 nucleotides matching TRBD1. Germline CDR1 is MNHNY and CDR2 is SVGAGI (reference sequence). Unmatched junction bases numbered 6, after V lost 4 bases and J lost 0 bases. The CDR3 loop spans 15 amino acids. The CDR3 bases are TGTGCCAGCAGTTCTTCCTGGGACAGCTCCTACGAGCAGTACTTC. Translating it yields CASSSSWDSSYEQYF.

CDR3 residues: CASSTLGQPYEQYV. The CDR3 DNA is TGTGCCAGCTCAACTTTGGGACAGCCCTACGAGCAGTACGTC. The rearrangement uses TRBV18 and TRBJ2-7; TRBD1 matches 7 bases. The ends lost 5 bases at V and 2 bases at J; junction bases unmatched: 6. CDR1 KGHSH and CDR2 LQKENI come from the germline V gene. The CDR3 runs to 14 residues.

The chain combines TRBV5-4 with TRBJ1-2; 10 bases line up with TRBD1. The trim removed 4 bases at V and 6 bases at J, leaving 3 bases unmatched. CDR1 and CDR2 (germline): SGHNT, YYREEE (reference sequence). The CDR3 is 13 amino acids. DNA for the CDR3: TGTGCCAGCAGCCATGACAGGGGGCATGGCTACACCTTC. It yields the protein CASSHDRGHGYTF.

The chain is built from TRBV5-6 and TRBJ1-1; no reliable D call. The CDR3 is made up of 16 amino acids. The V end was cut by 1 base, the J end by 0 bases, with 13 bases between. Germline-derived CDR1 and CDR2 are SGHDT and YYEEEE. The CDR3 region is CASSLLIGRMNTEAFF. The CDR3 DNA reads as TGTGCCAGCAGCTTGTTGATAGGCCGAATGAACACTGAAGCTTTCTTT.

This clone was detected only once. The chain is built from TRBV4-3 and TRBJ1-3, with D maybe TRBD1 (6 bases). V lost 0 bases to trimming and J lost 8 bases, with 11 bases between them. The CDR3 is 14 residues long. CDR1 is LGHNA, CDR2 YSLEER, per germline. DNA for the CDR3: TGCGCCAGCAGCCAAGATAACAGGGCAGACACCATATATTTT. Its protein is CASSQDNRADTIYF.

This chain links TRBV7-2 with TRBJ2-3; D possibly corresponds to TRBD2 (7 bases). The CDR3 sequence is 16 residues long. Germline CDR1 is SGHTA and CDR2 is FQGNSA. V lost 8 bases to trimming and J lost 4 bases, with 22 bases between them. The CDR3 spells CASVPWGGAGADTQYF. CDR3 coding DNA: TGTGCCAGCGTCCCCTGGGGGGGGGCTGGGGCAGATACGCAGTATTTT.

V and J are TRBV7-8 and TRBJ1-2, with D unresolved. CDR1 and CDR2 (germline): SGHVS, FQNEAQ. The V end lost 5 bases, the J end lost 4 bases, and 8 bases lay between the germline ends. The CDR3 has 12 amino acids. The DNA of the CDR3 is TGTGCCAGCAGCCTTAGTGGCTATGGCTACACCTTC. Its protein product is CASSLSGYGYTF.

This clone was seen a single time. V gene TRBV7-9 combines with J gene TRBJ1-4; no reliable D call. The V gene's germline CDR1 is SEHNR and CDR2 FQNEAQ (reference sequence). The CDR3 consists of 16 residues. The V and J ends lost 5 bases and 8 bases respectively, with 21 bases between them. The CDR3 DNA sequence: TGTGCCAGCAGCGATGCACCCCACGGTTTAAGGGAAAAACTGTTTTTT. Amino acid sequence: CASSDAPHGLREKLFF.

This clone was seen ten or more times. The chain uses TRBV15 and TRBJ2-7; 9 bases are shared with TRBD1. The CDR3 has 18 amino acids. Germline assignment: CDR1 LNHNV and CDR2 YYDKDF (reference sequence). After removal of 1 base from V and 3 bases from J, the junction contained 13 bases not matched to a gene. CDR3 bases: TGTGCCACCAGCAGAGGAGGGACAGGGTTTAGCATGGGCTACGAGCAGTACGTC. Translated, it gives CATSRGGTGFSMGYEQYV.

The J gene is TRBJ1-1, the V gene TRBV27; a weak D match, TRBD1 (5 bases). This CDR3 is built from 16 residues. The ends were cut back, 8 bases at V and 4 bases at J, with 23 bases in the middle. Per germline, CDR1 MNHEY and CDR2 SMNVEV (reference sequence). CDR3 protein: CASLARDPRWATEAFF. The DNA for the CDR3 is TGTGCCAGCCTTGCCCGGGACCCCAGGTGGGCCACTGAAGCTTTCTTT.

This rearrangement joins TRBV7-9 to TRBJ1-1; a possible D gene is TRBD1 (5 bases). CDR1 and CDR2 from the germline V gene are SEHNR and FQNEAQ (reference sequence). The CDR3 has 12 residues. V dropped 4 bases and J dropped 13 bases, with 16 bases sitting between them. In nucleotides, the CDR3 is TGTGCCAGCAGCTCCTCGGGGGGAAGCGGTTTCTTT. It yields the protein CASSSSGGSGFF.

CDR3 loop: CASSLNRGSPYEQYV. In nucleotides, the CDR3 is TGTGCCAGCAGTTTAAACAGGGGAAGTCCCTACGAGCAGTACGTC. This sequence joins TRBV27 and TRBJ2-7; 7 bases align to TRBD1. Germline V CDR1 and CDR2: MNHEY, SMNVEV (reference sequence). The V and J ends lost 2 bases and 2 bases, in that order; junction bases with no gene match: 6. CDR3 length: 15 amino acids.

The rearrangement joins TRBV5-1 to TRBJ2-1, with D possibly being TRBD2 (5 bases). V lost 4 bases, J lost 11 bases, and 22 bases lay in between. Germline loops: CDR1 SGHRS, CDR2 YFSETQ. The CDR3 runs 15 residues. CDR3 protein: CASSGHDWAGGQQFF. DNA of the CDR3: TGCGCCAGCAGCGGGCACGACTGGGCAGGAGGCCAGCAGTTCTTC.

A word on this clone: This CDR3 is also generated by other DNA sequences in the sample. The V and J genes are TRBV6-5 and TRBJ2-1; D remains ambiguous. CDR3 length: 15 amino acids. Trimming took 8 bases from V and 0 from J, leaving 14 bases between them. Germline CDR1 is MNHEY and CDR2 is SVGAGI. CDR3 sequence (DNA): TGTGCCAGCTCCTCTCCCGGGCTCTCCTACAATGAGCAGTTCTTC. This encodes CASSSPGLSYNEQFF.

The chain combines TRBV6-5 with TRBJ1-6; 7 bases agree with TRBD1. V trimming: 6 bases; J trimming: 10 bases; junction bases outside the gene matches: 6. The CDR3 totals 13 residues. CDR1 MNHEY and CDR2 SVGAGI come from the germline V gene. The CDR3, as DNA: TGTGCCAGCAGACTTGACAGGGCATCACCCCTCCACTTT. As protein: CASRLDRASPLHF.

CDR3 loop: CASSMRPQGASGNTIYF. DNA of the CDR3: TGTGCCAGTAGTATGAGGCCACAGGGGGCCTCTGGAAACACCATATATTTT. The chain couples TRBV19 to TRBJ1-3, with 9 bases matching TRBD1. Germline trimming cut 3 bases from V and 0 bases from J; bases unmatched to any gene: 6. This CDR3 contains 17 residues. Germline assignment: CDR1 LNHDA and CDR2 SQIVND (reference sequence).

The chain is built from TRBV6-5 and TRBJ2-7, with D maybe TRBD2 (7 bases). Trimming pared 3 bases from V and 6 bases from J, leaving 12 bases between. Germline CDR1 reads MNHEY; CDR2 reads SVGAGI. This CDR3 is built from 13 residues. The CDR3 DNA reads as TGTGCCAGCAGTTATCGGGGGGCGCGCGAGCAGTACGTC. Amino acid sequence: CASSYRGAREQYV.

The V call is TRBV13, the J call TRBJ2-1, with 7 bases fitting TRBD1. CDR3 length equals 13 residues. CDR1 and CDR2 from the germline V gene are PRHDT and FYEKMQ (reference sequence). V trimming: 5 bases; J trimming: 6 bases; junction bases outside the gene matches: 4. CDR3 sequence reads: CASSHPGGNEQFF. The CDR3 coding sequence is TGTGCCAGCAGCCATCCAGGGGGCAATGAGCAGTTCTTC.

The rearrangement links TRBV2 to TRBJ2-5, with D possibly being TRBD2 (5 bases). Per the germline V gene, CDR1 is SNHLY and CDR2 is FYNNEI. This CDR3 is 15 amino acids long. V was shortened by 1 base and J by 4 bases, with 13 bases between the two germline ends. CDR3 coding DNA: TGTGCCAGCAGTGAAGTAGGAGGAAGGGCAGAGACCCAGTACTTC. It codes for CASSEVGGRAETQYF. The whole variable domain, filled in from reference TRBV2 and TRBJ2-5, reads EPEVTQTPSHQVTQMGQEVILRCVPISNHLYFYWYRQILGQKVEFLVSFYNNEISEKSEIFDDQFSVERPDGSNFTLKIRSTKLEDSAMYFCASSEVGGRAETQYFGPGTRLLVL.

The chain uses TRBV11-2 and TRBJ1-3; perhaps TRBD1 as D (5 bases). CDR3 length: 16 amino acids. With 3 bases removed from V and 0 bases from J, the gap between germline ends came to 12 bases. Germline lookup yields CDR1 SGHAT and CDR2 FQNNGV. The CDR3 DNA reads as TGTGCCAGCAGCTTCTCGTGGGGGGACTCTGGAAACACCATATATTTT. This codes for CASSFSWGDSGNTIYF. The complete variable domain, with remaining parts taken from reference TRBV11-2 and TRBJ1-3, reads EAGVAQSPRYKIIEKRQSVAFWCNPISGHATLYWYQQILGQGPKLLIQFQNNGVVDDSQLPKDRFSAERLKGVDSTLKIQPAKLEDSAVYLCASSFSWGDSGNTIYFGEGSWLTVV.